The 21 T cell receptor beta chains below all came from one sample that was sequenced in a study of identical twins. TCRdb independently ran MiXCR on the 5' RACE reads; one entry per CDR3 protein. The data show 240,000 or so distinct CDR3 sequences, 5.5% to 7% seen once. These same data were also listed under a study on yellow fever vaccine responses in identical twins.

Sequenced: memory (CD45RO+) T cells sorted from blood. All receptors come from a young woman in good health.

In its sample, this clonotype was seen many times. The rearrangement joins TRBV7-2 to TRBJ1-4, with D possibly matching TRBD1 (5 bases). V was cut by 1 base and J by 4 bases, with 13 bases left in between. Germline CDR1 SGHTA, CDR2 FQGNSA. CDR3 length equals 16 residues. The DNA of the CDR3 is TGTGCCAGCAGCTTAGTAGGCAGGACAAGTAATGAAAAACTGTTTTTT. Amino acid sequence: CASSLVGRTSNEKLFF.

This clonotype turned up a few times. The chain joins TRBV5-5 to TRBJ2-1, with TRBD2 matching 7 bases. The trim removed 0 bases at V and 4 bases at J, leaving 7 bases unmatched. The CDR3 runs to 16 residues. Germline V lookup: CDR1 SGHKS, CDR2 YYEKEE (reference sequence). CDR3 region: CASSLGPSGAYNEQFF. The CDR3 nucleotides read TGTGCCAGCAGCTTGGGGCCCAGCGGGGCTTACAATGAGCAGTTCTTC.

As concerns this clonotype: At one of its ends the junction is not consistent with the germline gene, which may arise from a read error. The V gene is TRBV20-1, the J gene TRBJ2-3; TRBD2 aligns across 8 bases. Germline-derived CDR1 and CDR2 are DFQATT and SNEGSKA (reference sequence). This CDR3 has 16 amino acids. The CDR3 here is CCARDPTGGLTDTQYF. CDR3 nucleotides: TGCTGTGCTAGAGATCCGACGGGAGGGTTGACAGATACGCAGTATTTT.

The sample holds many counts of this clonotype. The chain links TRBV5-6 to TRBJ1-3; no firm D call. Trimming cost V 1 base and J 6 bases, with 14 bases left between them. The CDR3 has 15 residues. Germline V gene sequence: CDR1 SGHDT, CDR2 YYEEEE. The chain's CDR3 is CASSLQKQNTNTIYF. The CDR3 DNA sequence: TGTGCCAGCAGCTTGCAGAAACAGAATACAAACACCATATATTTT.

This clonotype has just a few counts. This chain links TRBV11-2 with TRBJ2-1; D is uncertain. Germline CDR1 SGHAT, CDR2 FQNNGV. The V end lost 4 bases, the J end lost 4 bases, and 11 bases lay between the germline ends. The CDR3 spans 14 residues. The CDR3 sequence is CASSSGDRYNEQFF. DNA of the CDR3: TGTGCCAGCAGCTCCGGTGACCGGTACAATGAGCAGTTCTTC.

V and J are TRBV10-2 and TRBJ2-3; D call uncertain. The length of the CDR3 is 14 residues. Trimming took off 10 bases at V and 2 bases at J, with 16 bases between the two ends. Germline CDR1 reads WSHSY; CDR2 reads SAAADI. CDR3 region: CATTGVATTDTQYF. The DNA for the CDR3 is TGCGCCACCACTGGCGTGGCCACCACAGATACGCAGTATTTT.

This chain connects TRBV4-1 to TRBJ1-5; D gene ambiguous. V shed 0 bases and J shed 3 bases, with 12 bases lying between them. This CDR3 has 16 residues. Germline V gene lookup returns CDR1 MGHRA and CDR2 YSYEKL. CDR3 DNA: TGCGCCAGCAGCCAAGATATAGGGTGGAACAATCAGCCCCAGCATTTT. Its protein is CASSQDIGWNNQPQHF.

The rearrangement uses TRBV12-3 or TRBV12-4 and TRBJ2-1, with 14 bases matching TRBD2. The CDR3 is made up of 18 amino acids. CDR3 sequence reads: CTFCLGLAGGSMYNEQFF. The CDR3 region has the DNA TGTACCTTCTGTTTAGGACTAGCGGGGGGTAGTATGTACAATGAGCAGTTCTTC.

This clonotype was recorded many times. The CDR3 DNA follows: TGTGCCAGCAGTTCCAGGGGCGAAAACATTCAGTACTTC. Encoded protein: CASSSRGENIQYF. The chain links TRBV27 to TRBJ2-4, with D perhaps TRBD1 (6 bases). The CDR3 covers 13 residues. The germline CDR1 and CDR2 sequences are MNHEY and SMNVEV (reference sequence). V was pared by 4 bases and J by 5 bases, with 9 bases between.

The rearrangement uses TRBV25-1 and TRBJ2-1; either TRBD1 or TRBD2 may supply D (6 bases each). Germline CDR1 and CDR2: MGHDK and SYGVNS. Trimming stripped 3 bases from V and 15 bases from J, with 15 bases between. This CDR3 region has 12 residues. For the CDR3, the DNA is TGTGCCAGCAGTGACCGCGGGGACACTCCGTTCTTC. This gives the protein CASSDRGDTPFF.

V usage is TRBV19 and J usage is TRBJ2-7; TRBD1 aligns across 7 bases. The germline V gene has CDR1 LNHDA and CDR2 SQIVND (reference sequence). The CDR3 sequence is 12 residues long. V lost 5 bases, J lost 6 bases, and 4 bases stayed unmatched. CDR3 DNA sequence: TGTGCCAGTAGTGACAGGGTTGCCGAGCAGTACTTC. Amino acid sequence: CASSDRVAEQYF.

The V gene is TRBV18, the J gene TRBJ2-1; TRBD1 or TRBD2 may be the D gene (6 bases each). CDR1 KGHSH and CDR2 LQKENI come from the germline V gene. The CDR3 covers 14 residues. The V end was cut by 0 bases, the J end by 9 bases, with 12 bases between. CDR3 bases: TGTGCCAGCTCACCACCATCGGGGGCAGGTGAGCAGTTCTTC. This sequence encodes CASSPPSGAGEQFF.

At least ten counts were recorded for this clonotype. The chain is built from TRBV20-1 and TRBJ2-7; a weak D match, TRBD2 (5 bases). CDR1 is DFQATT, CDR2 SNEGSKA, per germline (reference sequence). The CDR3 extends over 14 amino acids. The V gene lost 3 bases and the J gene lost 5 bases, with 17 bases spanning the gap. CDR3 in DNA: TGCAGTGCTAGGTCTTCGAGGGAGTCCAACGAGCAGTACTTC. This encodes CSARSSRESNEQYF.

This clonotype was found a few times. This chain's CDR3 is CASLKSGGETEAFF. DNA of the CDR3: TGTGCCAGTTTGAAGTCCGGGGGCGAGACTGAAGCTTTCTTT. The chain couples TRBV25-1 to TRBJ1-1; possible D gene TRBD1, 6 bases. V lost 9 bases and J 5 bases, leaving 19 bases between the germline ends. Germline CDR1 MGHDK, CDR2 SYGVNS. The CDR3 consists of 14 residues.

This clonotype was observed at least ten times. The V gene is TRBV3-1, the J gene TRBJ1-3, with a tentative D call TRBD1 (6 bases). Trimming removed 4 bases from V and 2 bases from J, with 18 bases in between. The CDR3 runs 17 residues. Germline V lookup: CDR1 LGHDT, CDR2 YNNKEL (reference sequence). CDR3 protein: CASSPEVKRGTGNTIYF. The CDR3 DNA is TGTGCCAGCAGCCCCGAGGTGAAGAGGGGGACTGGAAACACCATATATTTT.

There are a few counts of this clonotype. The chain has TRBV18 and TRBJ2-7; the D is unclear. Between the trimmed V and J ends, which lost 3 bases and 5 bases, there was a span of 8 bases. From germline, CDR1 is KGHSH and CDR2 LQKENI. This CDR3 has 12 amino acids. CDR3 sequence: CASSPGGDEQYF. CDR3 sequence (DNA): TGTGCCAGCTCACCGGGTGGCGACGAGCAGTACTTC.

This clonotype was recorded at least ten times. This sequence joins TRBV5-1 and TRBJ2-5; weak D call: TRBD2 (6 bases). Between the trimmed V and J ends, which lost 3 bases and 5 bases, there was a span of 20 bases. The CDR3 loop spans 16 amino acids. The germline gives CDR1 SGHRS, CDR2 YFSETQ. This CDR3 is CASSYYVGKEGETQYF. In DNA form, the CDR3 reads TGCGCCAGCAGCTACTATGTTGGGAAGGAGGGGGAGACCCAGTACTTC.

This clonotype was seen repeatedly, ten times or more. This sequence joins TRBV4-1 and TRBJ2-5, with D unresolved. Trimming took off 0 bases at V and 2 bases at J, with 19 bases between the two ends. CDR1 is MGHRA, CDR2 YSYEKL, per germline. CDR3 length: 18 residues. The CDR3 loop reads CASSQDLAYGSLQETQYF. The CDR3 DNA sequence: TGCGCCAGCAGCCAAGATCTGGCCTACGGCAGTTTGCAAGAGACCCAGTACTTC.

This clonotype has a count of ten or more. The rearrangement links TRBV11-2 to TRBJ2-2; 13 bases are a match to TRBD2. This CDR3 spans 19 amino acids. Germline assignment: CDR1 SGHAT and CDR2 FQNNGV. With 5 bases clipped from V and 2 bases from J, the junction kept 11 bases outside the gene matches. The CDR3 DNA is TGTGCCAGCAGCCCACGGACTAGCGGGGGTTTTGTTAACACCGGGGAGCTGTTTTTT. Protein product: CASSPRTSGGFVNTGELFF.

With respect to this clonotype: One end of the junction does not line up with germline, which may come from a read error. CDR3 sequence: CTSSPAGLAGGAGDTQYF. In DNA, the CDR3 is TGTACCAGCAGTCCGGCAGGGCTAGCGGGGGGCGCGGGGGATACGCAGTATTTT. The chain links TRBV2 to TRBJ2-3, with 11 nucleotides matching TRBD2. The CDR3 extends over 18 amino acids. Per germline, CDR1 SNHLY and CDR2 FYNNEI.

The rearrangement joins TRBV6-2 or TRBV6-3 to TRBJ2-4, with 11 bases lining up with TRBD2. Germline loops: CDR1 MNHEY, CDR2 SVGEGT. CDR3 length: 19 residues. J was trimmed by 7 bases and V by 2 bases; bases with no gene match: 16. The chain's CDR3 is CASSYNVRRSGRGENIQYF. CDR3 nucleotides: TGTGCCAGCAGTTACAACGTCCGGCGTAGCGGGAGGGGAGAGAACATTCAGTACTTC.